This T cell receptor (beta chain) was profiled in a study of T cell responses to AZD1222 COVID-19 vaccine. Study conclusions and caveats: Donors were largely white British and mainly female; clonal diversity was possibly underestimated. The study sampled repertoires only after the peak T cell response. Spike-specific TCR breadth and depth rose after two AZD1222 doses.

Produced via immunoSEQ multiplex PCR; TCRdb's table is partial and in-frame only. The table lists 100,000 to 120,000 clones, 92% of them singletons, with approximately 2.7% in the top ten. On this clone: The target antigen is unknown.

Second-dose intervals near 4 or 12 weeks were combined. This material consisted of peripheral blood, taken 28 days after the second AZD1222 dose. The source of this sequence is an adult who received the AZD1222 COVID-19 vaccine.

The CDR3 region is CASRLTGGKPGELFF. The CDR3 nucleotides read TGTGCCAGCAGACTGACAGGTGGGAAGCCCGGGGAGCTGTTTTTT. The chain employs TRBV5-4 and TRBJ2-2; perhaps TRBD1 as D (6 bases). Between the trimmed V and J ends, which lost 5 bases and 6 bases, there was a span of 17 bases. Germline CDR1 is SGHNT and CDR2 is YYREEE (reference sequence). There are 15 residues in the CDR3.